Each of the 32 T cell receptor beta chains below was sequenced from the same sample in a study of blood T cell repertoires in COVID-19. Only in-frame clones appear in the TCRdb table, and some are missing; sequencing was by immunoSEQ multiplex PCR. The sample lists some 320,000 clones, roughly 90% occurring once. The source material was PBMCs or T cells enriched from blood (not recorded which). The receptors were gathered from a man in his 60s who had recovered from COVID-19.

This sequence joins TRBV18 and TRBJ1-2; 8 nucleotides match TRBD1. CDR3 length equals 13 residues. Trimming cost V 5 bases and J 5 bases; bases outside gene matches: 4. CDR1 is KGHSH and CDR2 is LQKENI in the germline V gene. The CDR3 protein is CASSRDRTYGYTF. The DNA for the CDR3 is TGTGCCAGCTCAAGGGACAGGACTTATGGCTACACCTTC.

This clone appeared a few times. A read error may account for a junction end that differs from germline. This chain uses TRBV6-5 with TRBJ2-3, with D possibly matching TRBD1 (5 bases). Per germline, CDR1 MNHEY and CDR2 SVGAGI. The CDR3 consists of 13 residues. CDR3 loop: CASRSQGTNTQYF. CDR3 coding DNA: TGTGCCAGCAGAAGTCAGGGCACAAATACGCAGTATTTT.

The V and J genes are TRBV5-6 and TRBJ2-5, with D tentatively TRBD2 (5 bases). Germline V gene lookup returns CDR1 SGHDT and CDR2 YYEEEE. The germline V and J ends were trimmed by 4 bases and 7 bases, with 23 bases remaining between them. The CDR3 spans 16 residues. CDR3 bases: TGTGCCAGCAGCCCCGATCGACGGGGTCGCTTGGGGACCCAGTACTTC. The encoded protein is CASSPDRRGRLGTQYF.

The sample holds one count of this clone. For the CDR3, the DNA is TGTGCCAGCTTCAGGGAACGCTATGGCTACACCTTC. Translating gives CASFRERYGYTF. The V and J genes are TRBV6-5 and TRBJ1-2; D perhaps matches TRBD1 (5 bases). CDR3 length: 12 residues. V was pared by 8 bases and J by 4 bases, with 11 bases between. Germline V gives CDR1 MNHEY, CDR2 SVGAGI.

This clone appeared a single time. The V call is TRBV5-5, the J call TRBJ2-1; D possibly corresponds to TRBD2 (5 bases). The germline V gene has CDR1 SGHKS and CDR2 YYEKEE (reference sequence). This CDR3 comprises 14 residues. The V gene lost 2 bases and the J gene lost 4 bases, with 10 bases spanning the gap. The CDR3 is CASSLYRGYNEQFF. CDR3 bases: TGTGCCAGCAGCTTATATCGGGGATACAATGAGCAGTTCTTC.

V usage is TRBV15 and J usage is TRBJ2-7; 13 bases match TRBD2. The CDR3 length is 17 residues. The germline gives CDR1 LNHNV, CDR2 YYDKDF (reference sequence). Trimming cost V 3 bases and J 5 bases; bases outside gene matches: 10. Here the CDR3 DNA reads TGTGCCACCAGCAGCAAGAGGGGACTAGCGGGATTCCACGAGCAGTACTTC. Its protein product is CATSSKRGLAGFHEQYF.

The rearrangement joins TRBV19 to TRBJ2-1; perhaps TRBD2 as D (7 bases). Per germline, CDR1 LNHDA and CDR2 SQIVND (reference sequence). The CDR3 covers 14 residues. V was cut by 6 bases and J by 4 bases, with 13 bases left in between. The CDR3 nucleotides read TGTGCCAGTAGCGGGGGGCGGCTTTACAATGAGCAGTTCTTC. This translates into CASSGGRLYNEQFF.

The chain combines TRBV4-1 with TRBJ2-3, with D possibly being TRBD1 (5 bases). The CDR3 runs 15 residues. Germline V lookup: CDR1 MGHRA, CDR2 YSYEKL. V was trimmed by 1 base and J by 2 bases, leaving 10 bases between them. The CDR3 spells CASSQVGAPTDTQYF. CDR3 sequence (DNA): TGCGCCAGCAGCCAAGTTGGGGCCCCCACAGATACGCAGTATTTT.

This rearrangement joins TRBV7-2 to TRBJ2-7; TRBD2 aligns across 12 bases. The CDR3 has 17 residues. Germline values: CDR1 SGHTA, CDR2 FQGNSA. The J segment lost 4 bases and the V segment lost 4 bases, leaving 11 bases of the junction unmatched. The CDR3 here is CASSSLTTSGGPYEQYF. The CDR3 nucleotides are TGTGCCAGCAGCTCTCTAACGACTAGCGGGGGACCTTACGAGCAGTACTTC.

The chain links TRBV7-6 to TRBJ1-5, with a possible D match to TRBD1 (5 bases). V was trimmed by 5 bases and J by 6 bases, leaving 17 bases between them. The CDR3 covers 15 residues. Germline CDR1 reads SGHVS; CDR2 reads FNYEAQ. The CDR3 spells CASSPGLGGLQPQHF. CDR3 coding DNA: TGTGCCAGCAGCCCCGGGCTGGGGGGTCTTCAGCCCCAGCATTTT.

The chain employs TRBV19 and TRBJ1-1, with D possibly TRBD1 on 5 matching bases. The CDR3 contains 16 residues. V gave up 6 bases and J gave up 3 bases, with 20 bases separating them. Germline V lookup: CDR1 LNHDA, CDR2 SQIVND (reference sequence). CDR3 sequence reads: CASRLRADEVYTEAFF. CDR3 nucleotide sequence: TGTGCCAGTAGACTCAGGGCCGACGAGGTGTACACTGAAGCTTTCTTT.

The chain has TRBV7-6 and TRBJ2-6, with D possibly TRBD1 on 6 matching bases. CDR3 length equals 18 residues. V lost 0 bases, J lost 2 bases, and 14 bases lay in between. Germline V lookup: CDR1 SGHVS, CDR2 FNYEAQ. CDR3 sequence: CASSLANLGATGANVLTF. The CDR3 nucleotides are TGTGCCAGCAGCTTAGCCAACTTGGGGGCGACTGGGGCCAACGTCCTGACTTTC.

J is TRBJ1-5 and V is TRBV19; weak D call: TRBD1 (6 bases). Germline CDR1 and CDR2: LNHDA and SQIVND (reference sequence). The CDR3 covers 14 residues. The V end was cut by 10 bases, the J end by 3 bases, with 16 bases between. The CDR3 sequence is CAIRGAGLNQPQHF. The CDR3 nucleotides are TGTGCCATCCGGGGGGCAGGGCTCAATCAGCCCCAGCATTTT. The full variable domain, with the rest looked up from reference TRBV19 and TRBJ1-5, is DGGITQSPKYLFRKEGQNVTLSCEQNLNHDAMYWYRQDPGQGLRLIYYSQIVNDFQKGDIAEGYSVSREKKESFPLTVTSAQKNPTAFYLCAIRGAGLNQPQHFGDGTRLSIL.

The rearrangement joins TRBV18 to TRBJ1-1, with 11 bases matching TRBD1. With 3 bases clipped from V and 0 bases from J, the junction kept 9 bases outside the gene matches. The CDR3 spans 18 residues. Germline values: CDR1 KGHSH, CDR2 LQKENI. CDR3 coding DNA: TGTGCCAGCTCACCCAGGACAGGGGGCCCCATAATGAACACTGAAGCTTTCTTT. Amino acid sequence: CASSPRTGGPIMNTEAFF. Combining the CDR3 with reference TRBV18 and TRBJ1-1 gives the whole variable domain NAGVMQNPRHLVRRRGQEARLRCSPMKGHSHVYWYRQLPEEGLKFMVYLQKENIIDESGMPKERFSAEFPKEGPSILRIQQVVRGDSAAYFCASSPRTGGPIMNTEAFFGQGTRLTVV.

The gene calls are TRBV7-2 and TRBJ2-1; TRBD2 is a possible D gene (6 bases). CDR1 and CDR2 (germline): SGHTA, FQGNSA. The V and J ends lost 5 bases and 1 base respectively, with 24 bases between them. CDR3 length equals 19 residues. The CDR3 reads CASSGSRGIAQYSYNEQFF. CDR3 in DNA: TGTGCCAGCAGCGGCTCACGGGGGATAGCCCAGTATTCCTACAATGAGCAGTTCTTC.

The V call is TRBV15, the J call TRBJ1-1; TRBD1 is a possible D gene (6 bases). CDR3 length: 15 amino acids. V was shortened by 3 bases and J by 0 bases, with 11 bases between the two germline ends. CDR1 is LNHNV and CDR2 is YYDKDF in the germline V gene (reference sequence). CDR3 nucleotides: TGTGCCACCAGCAGGGGTAGGGGGATGAACACTGAAGCTTTCTTT. Residues: CATSRGRGMNTEAFF.

This chain uses TRBV5-1 with TRBJ2-7; 8 positions match TRBD1. The CDR3 length is 15 residues. The V gene's germline CDR1 is SGHRS and CDR2 YFSETQ. V dropped 2 bases and J dropped 2; count of bases not matched to a gene: 6. For the CDR3, the DNA is TGCGCCAGCAGCTTAACAGGGACAGGCGCCTACGAGCAGTACTTC. Translated: CASSLTGTGAYEQYF.

The chain combines TRBV19 with TRBJ1-1; D not certain. Germline V CDR1 and CDR2: LNHDA, SQIVND (reference sequence). V dropped 3 bases and J dropped 2 bases, with 10 bases sitting between them. The length of the CDR3 is 14 residues. The CDR3: CASSMVETNTEAFF. The CDR3 DNA reads TGTGCCAGTAGTATGGTAGAAACCAACACTGAAGCTTTCTTT.

The CDR3 spells CATSRRSGELFF. The CDR3 DNA follows: TGTGCCACCAGCCGTCGCAGCGGGGAGCTGTTTTTT. The chain couples TRBV24-1 to TRBJ2-2, with D unresolved. Germline CDR1 KGHDR, CDR2 SFDVKD. The CDR3 consists of 12 residues. The germline V and J ends were trimmed by 7 bases and 7 bases, with 9 bases remaining between them.

V gene TRBV7-6 combines with J gene TRBJ1-3; maybe TRBD1 (5 bases). The CDR3 has 17 amino acids. Germline values: CDR1 SGHVS, CDR2 FNYEAQ. Deletions cut 1 base from V and 0 bases from J, with 13 bases between. The DNA for the CDR3 is TGTGCCAGCAGCTTAGGACCTGGGGCCCACTCTGGAAACACCATATATTTT. Translated: CASSLGPGAHSGNTIYF.

V usage is TRBV7-2 and J usage is TRBJ2-1; 14 bases fit TRBD2. This CDR3 has 15 amino acids. Looked up from germline, CDR1 is SGHTA and CDR2 is FQGNSA. Germline trimming cut 5 bases from V and 9 bases from J; bases unmatched to any gene: 6. CDR3 nucleotides: TGTGCCAGCAGCGCGATTGGACTAGCGGGAGGTGAGCAGTTCTTC. The encoded protein is CASSAIGLAGGEQFF.

This chain connects TRBV6-5 to TRBJ2-2, with 8 bases fitting TRBD1. This CDR3 comprises 15 residues. CDR1 and CDR2 (germline): MNHEY, SVGAGI. The trim removed 4 bases at V and 5 bases at J, leaving 6 bases unmatched. The CDR3 is CASSFRTGRTGELFF. DNA for the CDR3: TGTGCCAGCAGTTTTCGGACAGGGAGGACCGGGGAGCTGTTTTTT.

This chain connects TRBV20-1 to TRBJ2-1; D possibly corresponds to TRBD1 (5 bases). Germline V gene data show CDR1 as DFQATT and CDR2 as SNEGSKA (reference sequence). Trimming removed 1 base from V and 15 bases from J, with 7 bases in between. The CDR3 runs to 9 residues. CDR3 loop: CSARGGRFF. The CDR3 DNA sequence: TGCAGTGCTAGAGGGGGCCGGTTCTTC.

This clone has only a few counts. The chain couples TRBV3-1 (or the pseudogene TRBV3-2) to TRBJ2-1; 8 bases align to TRBD2. The CDR3 spans 15 residues. V trimming: 4 bases; J trimming: 8 bases; junction bases outside the gene matches: 10. Germline values: CDR1 LGHDT, CDR2 YNNKEL (reference sequence). CDR3 in DNA: TGTGCCAGCAGCCTAAGAGCGGGAGCGACTTATGAGCAGTTCTTC. It codes for CASSLRAGATYEQFF.

The chain carries TRBV6-6 and TRBJ2-1; 11 bases are a match to TRBD2. There are 15 residues in the CDR3. The trim removed 2 bases at V and 7 bases at J, leaving 4 bases unmatched. CDR1 MNHNY and CDR2 SVGAGI come from the germline V gene (reference sequence). The CDR3 reads CASSYRTSGLNEQFF. The DNA of the CDR3 is TGTGCCAGCAGTTACCGGACTAGCGGGCTTAATGAGCAGTTCTTC.

This clone has a single count. The chain combines TRBV2 with TRBJ1-4; 9 bases agree with TRBD1. The ends lost 7 bases at V and 6 bases at J; junction bases unmatched: 3. The CDR3 contains 13 residues. Germline CDR1 reads SNHLY; CDR2 reads FYNNEI. In DNA form, the CDR3 reads TGTGCCAGCACCCGGACAGGGGATGAAAAACTGTTTTTT. Translating it yields CASTRTGDEKLFF.

V gene TRBV3-1 (or the pseudogene TRBV3-2) combines with J gene TRBJ2-5; maybe TRBD1 (6 bases). The CDR3 is 15 residues long. V was pared by 0 bases and J by 5 bases, with 13 bases between. CDR1 and CDR2 (germline): LGHDT, YNNKEL (reference sequence). CDR3 loop: CASSQEEQGTETQYF. In DNA form, the CDR3 reads TGTGCCAGCAGCCAAGAGGAACAGGGAACGGAGACCCAGTACTTC.

The rearrangement joins TRBV15 to TRBJ2-7; TRBD1 agrees at 7 bases. This CDR3 has 15 amino acids. Germline V gives CDR1 LNHNV, CDR2 YYDKDF (reference sequence). The J segment lost 1 base and the V segment lost 3 bases, leaving 6 bases of the junction unmatched. DNA for the CDR3: TGTGCCACCAGCAGGGCCAGACAGGGATCCTACGAGCAGTACTTC. Amino acid sequence: CATSRARQGSYEQYF.

The chain combines TRBV6-2 or TRBV6-3 with TRBJ2-1; TRBD2 aligns across 10 bases. V gave up 6 bases and J gave up 0 bases; unmatched junction bases: 8. In germline, CDR1 is MNHEY, CDR2 SVGEGT. This CDR3 comprises 17 residues. The CDR3 loop is CASSAGTSARSYNEQFF. In DNA form, the CDR3 reads TGTGCCAGCAGCGCCGGGACTAGCGCCCGCTCCTACAATGAGCAGTTCTTC.

Concerning this clone itself: This CDR3 is also generated by other DNA sequences in the sample. The rearrangement joins TRBV6-5 to TRBJ1-4; D possibly corresponds to TRBD1 (6 bases). V was clipped by 6 bases and J by 0 bases, with 8 bases between them. Germline V gene sequence: CDR1 MNHEY, CDR2 SVGAGI. This CDR3 comprises 14 residues. The CDR3 sequence is CASRQGATNEKLFF. The CDR3 DNA reads as TGTGCCAGCAGACAGGGTGCAACTAATGAAAAACTGTTTTTT.

The chain employs TRBV3-1 (or the pseudogene TRBV3-2) and TRBJ2-7, with 8 bases matching TRBD1. There are 16 residues in the CDR3. The germline V gene has CDR1 LGHDT and CDR2 YNNKEL (reference sequence). The J segment lost 2 bases and the V segment lost 0 bases, leaving 6 bases of the junction unmatched. The CDR3 coding sequence is TGTGCCAGCAGCCAAGATTGGGGACAGGTTCCCTACGAGCAGTACTTC. Translated, it gives CASSQDWGQVPYEQYF.

The rearrangement joins TRBV7-2 to TRBJ1-6; no clear D. The germline CDR1 and CDR2 sequences are SGHTA and FQGNSA. The CDR3 sequence is 17 residues long. Trimming removed 6 bases from V and 0 bases from J, with 15 bases in between. The CDR3 spells CASRRLSESSYNSPLHF. Here the CDR3 DNA reads TGTGCCAGCAGACGACTCAGTGAAAGCTCCTATAATTCACCCCTCCACTTT. Variable domain in full (rest from reference TRBV7-2 and TRBJ1-6): GAGVSQSPSNKVTEKGKDVELRCDPISGHTALYWYRQSLGQGLEFLIYFQGNSAPDKSGLPSDRFSAERTGGSVSTLTIQRTQQEDSAVYLCASRRLSESSYNSPLHFGNGTRLTVT.